These 27 T cell receptor beta chains were sequenced from one sample in a study of cytomegalovirus exposure and HLA in healthy donors (dated by TCRdb to about 2017). Libraries came from the immunoSEQ multiplex PCR assay. For the multiplex PCR, a mixture combining 60 forward primers for TCR Vbeta segments and 13 reverse primers for TCR Jbeta segments was used. The source is immuneACCESS, and TCRdb retained only in-frame sequences with V and J called. Part of the clones is not carried over; for the studies checked, unresolved V genes explain less than half of this, and the remainder is unexplained. The table for this sample lists around 140,000 clones; around 77% of them were counted only once. About 1% of the sample rests with the top ten. Sequences were obtained from PBMCs. The receptors stem from a woman aged 60 to 75 in good health and CMV-seronegative.

A remark on this clone: The junction and the germline gene differ at one end; a read error may be behind it. The CDR3: CASRQGTNSPLHF. The CDR3 region has the DNA TGTGCCAGCCGACAGGGGACAAATTCGCCCCTCCACTTT. This chain links TRBV6-1 with TRBJ1-6; 8 nucleotides line up with TRBD1. Germline V gene data show CDR1 as MNHNS and CDR2 as SASEGT. The CDR3 extends over 13 amino acids.

The chain is built from TRBV5-4 and TRBJ1-3, with a possible D match to TRBD1 (5 bases). Germline V gene data show CDR1 as SGHNT and CDR2 as YYREEE (reference sequence). The CDR3 spans 15 residues. Trimming removed 3 bases from V and 0 bases from J, with 10 bases in between. CDR3 DNA: TGTGCCAGCAGCTCACAGGCCCGCTCTGGAAACACCATATATTTT. It yields the protein CASSSQARSGNTIYF. Full variable domain (outside the CDR3, taken from reference TRBV5-4 and TRBJ1-3): ETGVTQSPTHLIKTRGQQVTLRCSSQSGHNTVSWYQQALGQGPQFIFQYYREEENGRGNFPPRFSGLQFPNYSSELNVNALELDDSALYLCASSSQARSGNTIYFGEGSWLTVV.

This clone was seen just once. The rearrangement joins TRBV7-8 to TRBJ2-2; 7 positions agree with TRBD1. With 7 bases clipped from V and 5 bases from J, the junction kept 7 bases outside the gene matches. The CDR3 consists of 14 residues. Germline-derived CDR1 and CDR2 are SGHVS and FQNEAQ. This CDR3 is CASNIKQGTGELFF. As DNA, the CDR3 is TGTGCCAGCAACATCAAACAGGGGACCGGGGAGCTGTTTTTT.

The chain uses TRBV10-1 and TRBJ2-1; 9 bases are shared with TRBD2. V lost 5 bases and J lost 7; bases outside the gene matches: 6. The germline CDR1 and CDR2 sequences are WNHNN and SYGVQD (reference sequence). The CDR3 contains 14 residues. The CDR3 spells CASSSSGVGNEQFF. CDR3 in DNA: TGCGCCAGCAGTTCTAGCGGGGTGGGGAATGAGCAGTTCTTC.

This clone showed up just once. The chain joins TRBV5-1 to TRBJ1-1; D not certain. Germline CDR1 reads SGHRS; CDR2 reads YFSETQ. Trimming shortened V by 4 bases and J by 1 base, and 14 bases separated the two germline ends. The CDR3 is 15 amino acids. Written as DNA, the CDR3 is TGCGCCAGCAGCACTCCGACGGTAGCGAACACTGAAGCTTTCTTT. Translated, it gives CASSTPTVANTEAFF.

The V gene is TRBV11-2, the J gene TRBJ2-1, with TRBD2 matching 11 bases. There are 15 residues in the CDR3. Trimming cost V 4 bases and J 3 bases; bases outside gene matches: 2. CDR1 and CDR2 from the germline V gene are SGHAT and FQNNGV. The CDR3 DNA reads as TGTGCCAGCAGCTATGGGACTAGCGGCTACAATGAGCAGTTCTTC. Protein product: CASSYGTSGYNEQFF. Full variable domain (missing parts from reference TRBV11-2 and TRBJ2-1): EAGVAQSPRYKIIEKRQSVAFWCNPISGHATLYWYQQILGQGPKLLIQFQNNGVVDDSQLPKDRFSAERLKGVDSTLKIQPAKLEDSAVYLCASSYGTSGYNEQFFGPGTRLTVL.

The V call is TRBV7-6, the J call TRBJ1-4; D is perhaps TRBD1 (6 bases). The CDR3 totals 16 residues. Germline CDR1 reads SGHVS; CDR2 reads FNYEAQ. V gave up 4 bases and J gave up 8 bases, with 20 bases separating them. CDR3 residues: CASSSQTQTTGEKLFF. Here the CDR3 DNA reads TGTGCCAGCAGCTCACAAACCCAGACCACAGGGGAAAAACTGTTTTTT.

The DNA of the CDR3 is TGTGCCAGCAGTCCGGGGACTAGTGGAGATACGCAGTATTTT. It codes for CASSPGTSGDTQYF. This chain joins TRBV28 and TRBJ2-3, with TRBD2 identical over 8 bases. CDR1 MDHEN and CDR2 SYDVKM come from the germline V gene. The CDR3 runs 14 residues. J gave up 5 bases and V 5 bases, and 6 bases lay outside the gene matches.

J is TRBJ2-1 and V is TRBV4-1; 9 bases map to TRBD2. V shed 3 bases and J 10 bases; nucleotides not matched to a gene: 10. The germline V gene has CDR1 MGHRA and CDR2 YSYEKL. CDR3 length: 15 residues. CDR3 nucleotide sequence: TGCGCCAGCAGCCAGGTAGCGGGAGCCATCAAGGAGCAGTTCTTC. As protein: CASSQVAGAIKEQFF.

V and J are TRBV28 and TRBJ2-1; the match to TRBD1 covers 7 bases. CDR3 length equals 15 residues. Trimming removed 2 bases from V and 2 bases from J; junction bases left unmatched: 3. The V gene's germline CDR1 is MDHEN and CDR2 SYDVKM. The CDR3: CASSLGTAPYNEQFF. The CDR3 DNA sequence: TGTGCCAGCAGTTTAGGGACAGCGCCCTACAATGAGCAGTTCTTC.

The rearrangement links TRBV5-1 to TRBJ2-2; 12 nucleotides match TRBD1. The germline gives CDR1 SGHRS, CDR2 YFSETQ. The CDR3 contains 16 residues. Trimming at V came to 5 bases and at J to 7 bases, leaving 9 bases not matched to a gene. The CDR3 nucleotides read TGCGCCAGCAGACGGGGACAGGGGGCGAATATCGGGGAGCTGTTTTTT. Protein: CASRRGQGANIGELFF.

The chain uses TRBV28 and TRBJ2-1; the match to TRBD2 covers 8 bases. The trim removed 5 bases at V and 7 bases at J, leaving 10 bases unmatched. The CDR3 is 15 amino acids. CDR1 and CDR2 from the germline V gene are MDHEN and SYDVKM. DNA for the CDR3: TGTGCCAGCAGTCCGGGACTAGAGGGAAGGAATGAGCAGTTCTTC. Translating it yields CASSPGLEGRNEQFF.

This chain connects TRBV15 to TRBJ2-5; 9 positions agree with TRBD2. In germline, CDR1 is LNHNV, CDR2 YYDKDF (reference sequence). The CDR3 is made up of 18 amino acids. V dropped 8 bases and J dropped 5; count of bases not matched to a gene: 21. CDR3 nucleotide sequence: TGTGCCACCCGCCGCGGGGGAAGCGCGGGGGGGCCCGGGGAGACCCAGTACTTC. This gives the protein CATRRGGSAGGPGETQYF.

The gene calls are TRBV18 and TRBJ1-2, with 7 nucleotides matching TRBD1. Trimming removed 6 bases from V and 2 bases from J; junction bases left unmatched: 3. The CDR3 loop spans 13 amino acids. The germline V gene has CDR1 KGHSH and CDR2 LQKENI. The CDR3 nucleotides read TGTGCCAGCTCCGCGACAGGGAACTATGGCTACACCTTC. This encodes CASSATGNYGYTF.

This clone was seen a handful of times. DNA for the CDR3: TGTGCCAGCAAGTCGGGGGACCCCGGGGCCAACGTCCTGACTTTC. This codes for CASKSGDPGANVLTF. The V and J genes are TRBV27 and TRBJ2-6; tentatively, D is TRBD2 (6 bases). Trimming took 7 bases from V and 4 from J, leaving 14 bases between them. Germline CDR1 reads MNHEY; CDR2 reads SMNVEV (reference sequence). This CDR3 spans 15 amino acids.

The chain carries TRBV9 and TRBJ2-3; TRBD2 matches at 12 bases. The junction had 9 bases not matched to a gene; V was cut back by 7 bases and J by 0 bases. From germline, CDR1 is SGDLS and CDR2 YYNGEE. The CDR3 has 17 residues. The CDR3: CASGLAGGRSSTDTQYF. CDR3 nucleotide sequence: TGTGCCAGCGGTCTAGCGGGGGGGCGGTCAAGCACAGATACGCAGTATTTT.

The chain has TRBV9 and TRBJ2-7; 8 bases are shared with TRBD2. Germline trimming cut 3 bases from V and 6 bases from J; bases unmatched to any gene: 8. Germline lookup yields CDR1 SGDLS and CDR2 YYNGEE. The CDR3 runs 14 residues. CDR3 bases: TGTGCCAGCAGCGCAAGAGCGGGAGCGTTCGAGCAGTACTTC. Encoded protein: CASSARAGAFEQYF. The full variable domain, rest sourced from reference TRBV9 and TRBJ2-7, is DSGVTQTPKHLITATGQRVTLRCSPRSGDLSVYWYQQSLDQGLQFLIQYYNGEERAKGNILERFSAQQFPDLHSELNLSSLELGDSALYFCASSARAGAFEQYFGPGTRLTVT.

The chain uses TRBV27 and TRBJ2-2; TRBD2 matches 9 bases. The ends lost 3 bases at V and 3 bases at J; junction bases unmatched: 5. The CDR3 has 16 residues. The germline V gene encodes CDR1 MNHEY and CDR2 SMNVEV (reference sequence). The CDR3 DNA follows: TGTGCCAGCAGTTTGACTAGCGGAACATACACCGGGGAGCTGTTTTTT. It specifies CASSLTSGTYTGELFF.

The chain links TRBV7-9 to TRBJ1-4; possibly TRBD1 for D (5 bases). V dropped 4 bases and J dropped 3 bases, with 9 bases sitting between them. The CDR3 is 14 amino acids. Germline V lookup: CDR1 SEHNR, CDR2 FQNEAQ (reference sequence). The CDR3 coding sequence is TGTGCCAGCAGCTCGACGGGGGCTAATGAAAAACTGTTTTTT. Residues: CASSSTGANEKLFF.

The chain is built from TRBV5-1 and TRBJ1-4; TRBD1 matches 8 bases. CDR1 and CDR2 from the germline V gene are SGHRS and YFSETQ. Losses at the gene ends were 5 bases for V and 0 bases for J; bases not matched to a gene: 9. CDR3 length: 17 amino acids. The CDR3 DNA reads as TGCGCCAGCAGGGGATGGGACAGGACTGCAACTAATGAAAAACTGTTTTTT. Protein product: CASRGWDRTATNEKLFF.

This chain links TRBV25-1 with TRBJ2-2; no clear D gene. Trimming shortened V by 3 bases and J by 2 bases, and 7 bases separated the two germline ends. The CDR3 runs 14 residues. The germline CDR1 and CDR2 sequences are MGHDK and SYGVNS. The CDR3 reads CASSDAGNTGELFF. The CDR3 DNA follows: TGTGCCAGCAGTGACGCAGGCAACACCGGGGAGCTGTTTTTT. Using reference TRBV25-1 and TRBJ2-2 for the parts outside the CDR3, the full variable domain is EADIYQTPRYLVIGTGKKITLECSQTMGHDKMYWYQQDPGMELHLIHYSYGVNSTEKGDLSSESTVSRIRTEHFPLTLESARPSHTSQYLCASSDAGNTGELFFGEGSRLTVL.

The chain joins TRBV5-1 to TRBJ2-3, with 8 nucleotides matching TRBD1. From germline, CDR1 is SGHRS and CDR2 YFSETQ. Trimming took 0 bases from V and 0 from J; bases not matched to a gene: 6. This CDR3 is built from 17 residues. The CDR3 region is CASSLEQGVPSTDTQYF. The CDR3 coding sequence is TGCGCCAGCAGCTTGGAACAGGGGGTCCCGAGCACAGATACGCAGTATTTT.

The chain is built from TRBV27 and TRBJ2-3; 8 bases map to TRBD1. The CDR3 is 17 residues long. V lost 6 bases and J lost 0; bases outside the gene matches: 11. Germline CDR1 MNHEY, CDR2 SMNVEV (reference sequence). CDR3 DNA sequence: TGTGCCAGCAGGAAAACGCCCGGGACAGGTAGCACAGATACGCAGTATTTT. It translates to CASRKTPGTGSTDTQYF.

V and J are TRBV6-6 and TRBJ1-4, with a possible D match to TRBD1 (5 bases). The germline V and J ends were trimmed by 6 bases and 0 bases, with 8 bases remaining between them. Germline CDR1 reads MNHNY; CDR2 reads SVGAGI (reference sequence). The CDR3 sequence is 14 residues long. CDR3 amino acids: CASRPTATNEKLFF. DNA for the CDR3: TGTGCCAGCAGACCGACAGCAACTAATGAAAAACTGTTTTTT.

The chain employs TRBV28 and TRBJ1-3; D uncertain. Trimming shortened V by 2 bases and J by 6 bases, and 8 bases separated the two germline ends. Germline loops: CDR1 MDHEN, CDR2 SYDVKM. The CDR3 sequence is 13 residues long. CDR3 residues: CASSLPTVNTIYF. The CDR3 DNA follows: TGTGCCAGCAGTTTACCTACAGTAAACACCATATATTTT. The whole variable domain, filled in from reference TRBV28 and TRBJ1-3, reads DVKVTQSSRYLVKRTGEKVFLECVQDMDHENMFWYRQDPGLGLRLIYFSYDVKMKEKGDIPEGYSVSREKKERFSLILESASTNQTSMYLCASSLPTVNTIYFGEGSWLTVV.

The V gene is TRBV27, the J gene TRBJ1-1; D possibly corresponds to TRBD1 (5 bases). The germline V gene has CDR1 MNHEY and CDR2 SMNVEV (reference sequence). The CDR3 has 16 residues. V shed 5 bases and J shed 3 bases, with 19 bases lying between them. DNA for the CDR3: TGTGCCAGCAGTCAATACCGGGAGGCGGGGGACACTGAAGCTTTCTTT. Encoded protein: CASSQYREAGDTEAFF.

The chain's CDR3 is CATSRLAGEQFF. CDR3 bases: TGTGCCACCAGCAGATTGGCGGGAGAGCAGTTCTTC. The genes are TRBV15 and TRBJ2-1, with D possibly matching TRBD2 (6 bases). Trimming removed 2 bases at V and 10 bases at J, with 9 bases between. This CDR3 has 12 residues. The V gene's germline CDR1 is LNHNV and CDR2 YYDKDF (reference sequence).